The next 22 T cell receptor beta chains were all read from a single sample in a study of T cell responses to AZD1222 COVID-19 vaccine. Here immunoSEQ multiplex PCR was the method, and the copy in TCRdb shows in-frame clones only, minus some. The sample contains 150,000 or so clones, 80% to 95% of which appear only once. Sequencing used peripheral blood, obtained on day 0 of AZD1222 vaccination. The origin of the receptors is an adult in good health.

The CDR3 region has the DNA TGTGCCTGGAGGCGAGGGACAGGGCGGAACACTGAAGCTTTCTTT. As protein: CAWRRGTGRNTEAFF. This chain uses TRBV30 with TRBJ1-1; TRBD1 agrees at 9 bases. The CDR3 covers 15 residues. With 3 bases clipped from V and 1 base from J, the junction kept 6 bases outside the gene matches. The germline V gene has CDR1 GTSNPN and CDR2 SVGIG (reference sequence).

This clone was seen only once. This CDR3 is CASATLGGGSTYEQYF. The CDR3 coding sequence is TGTGCCAGCGCGACCCTCGGAGGGGGCTCTACCTACGAGCAGTACTTC. The V and J genes are TRBV3-1 (or the pseudogene TRBV3-2) and TRBJ2-7, with a possible D match to TRBD1 (7 bases). Trimming took 8 bases from V and 2 from J, leaving 22 bases between them. The CDR3 sequence is 16 residues long. Germline CDR1 is LGHDT and CDR2 is YNNKEL (reference sequence).

The chain recombines TRBV7-8 with TRBJ1-3; 8 bases are shared with TRBD1. The CDR3 totals 16 residues. Germline trimming cut 5 bases from V and 0 bases from J; bases unmatched to any gene: 6. CDR1 and CDR2 (germline): SGHVS, FQNEAQ. The CDR3 spells CASSGQGASSGNTIYF. The CDR3 DNA reads as TGTGCCAGCAGCGGGCAGGGGGCTTCCTCTGGAAACACCATATATTTT.

The chain is built from TRBV6-6 and TRBJ2-1; D remains unclear. CDR1 and CDR2 (germline): MNHNY, SVGAGI (reference sequence). Trimming took off 7 bases at V and 3 bases at J, with 7 bases between the two ends. The CDR3 covers 12 residues. CDR3 sequence (DNA): TGTGCCAGCACCGATAGCTACAATGAGCAGTTCTTC. Encoded protein: CASTDSYNEQFF.

This chain links TRBV6-6 with TRBJ2-7; no clear D gene. The CDR3 consists of 13 residues. Per germline, CDR1 MNHNY and CDR2 SVGAGI (reference sequence). V was shortened by 2 bases and J by 5 bases, with 10 bases between the two germline ends. CDR3 sequence reads: CASSYRTTDEQYF. In DNA form, the CDR3 reads TGTGCCAGCAGTTACCGGACCACGGACGAGCAGTACTTC.

The genes are TRBV7-9 and TRBJ2-7, with TRBD2 matching over 7 bases. V was pared by 4 bases and J by 6 bases, with 12 bases of the junction left unmatched. CDR1 and CDR2 (germline): SEHNR, FQNEAQ (reference sequence). This CDR3 has 15 amino acids. The CDR3 DNA reads as TGTGCCAGCAGCTCCTCGGTTGCGGGAGTCGGCGAGCAGTACTTC. Its translation is CASSSSVAGVGEQYF.

The chain links TRBV6-5 to TRBJ1-6; D is uncertain. V gave up 0 bases and J gave up 12 bases, with 15 bases separating them. This CDR3 has 15 amino acids. Germline CDR1 reads MNHEY; CDR2 reads SVGAGI. In DNA, the CDR3 is TGTGCCAGCAGTTACTCCAAGTTGGTTAGTGTACCCCTCCACTTT. It codes for CASSYSKLVSVPLHF.

This clone has just a few counts. The genes are TRBV6-6 and TRBJ2-5; 10 positions match TRBD2. From germline, CDR1 is MNHNY and CDR2 SVGAGI (reference sequence). This CDR3 has 14 amino acids. V trimming: 10 bases; J trimming: 2 bases; junction bases outside the gene matches: 7. CDR3 in amino acids: CATRGLAVQETQYF. CDR3 bases: TGTGCCACCCGAGGACTAGCGGTGCAAGAGACCCAGTACTTC.

This chain connects TRBV27 to TRBJ2-7; D gene ambiguous. The CDR3 runs 12 residues. Trimming took 3 bases from V and 7 from J, leaving 10 bases between them. Germline CDR1 reads MNHEY; CDR2 reads SMNVEV (reference sequence). The CDR3 nucleotides are TGTGCCAGCAGTTTCCCGAACGGGGAGCAGTACTTC. As protein: CASSFPNGEQYF.

This clone appeared a single time. The chain joins TRBV2 to TRBJ2-7, with TRBD1 matching 8 bases. Germline-derived CDR1 and CDR2 are SNHLY and FYNNEI. The ends lost 6 bases at V and 6 bases at J; junction bases unmatched: 10. The CDR3 is 14 residues long. This chain's CDR3 is CASRLRQGIGEQYF. The CDR3 coding sequence is TGTGCCAGCAGACTCAGACAGGGGATAGGCGAGCAGTACTTC.

The chain recombines TRBV19 with TRBJ2-2; tentative D call: TRBD1 (6 bases). V dropped 4 bases and J dropped 4 bases, with 19 bases sitting between them. CDR3 length equals 17 residues. Germline lookup yields CDR1 LNHDA and CDR2 SQIVND (reference sequence). The CDR3: CASSRKRTELFTGELFF. The CDR3 nucleotides are TGTGCCAGTAGTAGGAAAAGGACAGAACTTTTCACCGGGGAGCTGTTTTTT.

The chain recombines TRBV7-9 with TRBJ2-3; no clear D. Deletions cut 5 bases from V and 3 bases from J, with 12 bases between. The CDR3 spans 14 residues. The germline CDR1 and CDR2 sequences are SEHNR and FQNEAQ (reference sequence). This CDR3 reads CASSLPLGTDTQYF. In DNA, the CDR3 is TGTGCCAGCAGCCTCCCCCTTGGTACAGATACGCAGTATTTT.

The rearrangement links TRBV19 to TRBJ1-5; D remains ambiguous. This CDR3 is built from 14 residues. V lost 3 bases to trimming and J lost 0 bases, with 6 bases between them. Germline loops: CDR1 LNHDA, CDR2 SQIVND (reference sequence). The CDR3 here is CASSIHHSNQPQHF. The CDR3 nucleotides read TGTGCCAGTAGTATCCACCATAGCAATCAGCCCCAGCATTTT.

The chain has TRBV18 and TRBJ2-3; TRBD1 matches at 10 bases. The ends lost 0 bases at V and 6 bases at J; junction bases unmatched: 6. Germline V gives CDR1 KGHSH, CDR2 LQKENI. The CDR3 length is 16 residues. DNA of the CDR3: TGTGCCAGCTCACCACCGGGACAGGGGAAAGGTGATACGCAGTATTTT. It specifies CASSPPGQGKGDTQYF. Variable domain in full (rest from reference TRBV18 and TRBJ2-3): NAGVMQNPRHLVRRRGQEARLRCSPMKGHSHVYWYRQLPEEGLKFMVYLQKENIIDESGMPKERFSAEFPKEGPSILRIQQVVRGDSAAYFCASSPPGQGKGDTQYFGPGTRLTVL.

This rearrangement joins TRBV28 to TRBJ2-1; 9 nucleotides line up with TRBD2. This CDR3 is 15 amino acids long. Germline assignment: CDR1 MDHEN and CDR2 SYDVKM. Trimming cost V 5 bases and J 8 bases; bases outside gene matches: 10. The CDR3 DNA reads TGTGCCAGCAGTCGCGCTAGCGGGACAAGAGATGAGCAGTTCTTC. Its translation: CASSRASGTRDEQFF.

The genes are TRBV7-2 and TRBJ2-7; 9 bases agree with TRBD1. Germline V gene lookup returns CDR1 SGHTA and CDR2 FQGNSA. After removal of 5 bases from V and 5 bases from J, the junction contained 13 bases not matched to a gene. The CDR3 loop spans 16 amino acids. The CDR3 DNA follows: TGTGCCAGCAGCCGTCGATCCGGGACAGGGCCCCACGAGCAGTACTTC. Its translation: CASSRRSGTGPHEQYF.

V gene TRBV27 combines with J gene TRBJ1-2, with unresolved D. The CDR3 extends over 16 amino acids. Germline CDR1 is MNHEY and CDR2 is SMNVEV (reference sequence). V was clipped by 3 bases and J by 2 bases, with 16 bases between them. Here the CDR3 reads CASSFLPFGENYGYTF. CDR3 DNA sequence: TGTGCCAGCAGTTTCCTCCCATTTGGTGAGAACTATGGCTACACCTTC.

The chain couples TRBV5-1 to TRBJ2-7; 13 bases match TRBD2. Per germline, CDR1 SGHRS and CDR2 YFSETQ. This CDR3 is 15 amino acids long. V shed 3 bases and J 4 bases; nucleotides not matched to a gene: 4. CDR3 residues: CASSWTSGSRYEQYF. The DNA for the CDR3 is TGCGCCAGCAGCTGGACTAGCGGGAGTCGTTACGAGCAGTACTTC.

This sequence joins TRBV6-2 or TRBV6-3 and TRBJ2-4; the D gene is possibly TRBD1 (5 bases). CDR3 size: 17 residues. CDR1 and CDR2 (germline): MNHEY, SVGEGT. Trimming stripped 2 bases from V and 3 bases from J, with 17 bases between. In DNA, the CDR3 is TGTGCCAGCAGTTACGGTCGACAGCCCCTCGTCAAAAACATTCAGTACTTC. Translated: CASSYGRQPLVKNIQYF.

This clone was picked up one time. The V gene is TRBV27, the J gene TRBJ2-7; 14 nucleotides align to TRBD2. V was pared by 5 bases and J by 6 bases, with 6 bases of the junction left unmatched. The germline V gene encodes CDR1 MNHEY and CDR2 SMNVEV (reference sequence). This CDR3 region has 15 residues. CDR3 loop: CASSPGTSGRGEQYF. CDR3 coding DNA: TGTGCCAGCAGTCCCGGGACTAGCGGGAGAGGCGAGCAGTACTTC.

The gene calls are TRBV9 and TRBJ1-2; D unclear. CDR1 SGDLS and CDR2 YYNGEE come from the germline V gene. Trimming removed 0 bases at V and 3 bases at J, with 6 bases between. There are 13 residues in the CDR3. DNA for the CDR3: TGTGCCAGCAGCGTAGAGGCAGACTATGGCTACACCTTC. Translated: CASSVEADYGYTF.

The V call is TRBV28, the J call TRBJ2-5; 7 bases line up with TRBD1. Germline V gene lookup returns CDR1 MDHEN and CDR2 SYDVKM. The CDR3 totals 20 residues. Trimming removed 2 bases from V and 2 bases from J; junction bases left unmatched: 20. The CDR3 protein is CASSLNSVLASRDRQETQYF. Here the CDR3 DNA reads TGTGCCAGCAGTTTAAATTCGGTTTTAGCAAGCCGGGACAGACAAGAGACCCAGTACTTC.